The entry below describes one T cell receptor beta chain. The clone's antigen remains unknown. No per-base quality is available; no much larger clone lies one base away. CDR1 and CDR2 are read off the germline V gene (reference sequence) as SEHNR and FQNEAQ. Counted from cysteine to phenylalanine, this CDR3 has 14 amino acids. Just CDR3 DNA is preserved here, 42 bases in frame from base 1. From V the trimming removes 2 bases and from J it removes 15 bases, while the gene matches leave 7 bases of the junction unaccounted for. These data originate in a study of shared clonotypes between healthy human individuals (TCRdb year 2020). With respect to the entire study: The cohort included three men and a couple of women between 18 and 49 years of age. To increase sequencing depth and limit assay-specific biases, different laboratories used diverse techniques to prepare libraries and sequence TCR repertoires. To estimate repertoire size and how much clonotype sharing occurs between individuals, the study deeply sequenced the blood TCR repertoires of five healthy adults. For each donor, CD4 naive and CD4 memory were each given three plates, CD8 naive was given two plates, and CD8 memory was given one plate. Leukapheresis yielded between about 0.9 and 8.9 billion PBMCs per donor. Broader findings and caveats from the paper: Incomplete sequencing was indicated by rarefaction of sorted-subset datasets, despite the large sequencing depth. Sampling was restricted to blood, and TCR repertoires in tissue are likely to differ from TCR repertoires in blood. About 5% of naive CD4, 3% to 4% of naive CD8, approximately 2.2% of memory CD4, and approximately 0.39% of memory CD8 clonotypes were shared across a few donors. The small number of donors limited the genetic and exposure-history diversity represented. Pairwise subsampling indicated that sequencing depth was expected to affect the degree of clonotype sharing among donors. Higher generation probabilities were observed for clonotypes shared by all four sorted-subset donors than for non-shared clonotypes. Estimated clonotype richness was generally larger for naive than for memory subsets.

The donors were healthy, HIV-negative adults who had no recently reported acute infections or vaccinations. Every donor was a Caucasian adult residing in Nashville, Tennessee, USA. CD4+ T cells were enriched through magnetic negative selection, after which naive cells were positively selected on CD45RA and the remaining negative fraction served as the memory subset. Blood was collected by leukapheresis, and PBMCs were isolated by Ficoll-Histopaque density gradient centrifugation and then cryopreserved in liquid nitrogen vapor phase. Analytical flow cytometry was used to check the purity and quantity of each magnetically sorted T cell population. Genomic DNA was isolated from each sorted fraction and quantified by UV absorbance on a Nanodrop 2000c. Using the deep immunoSEQ assay, multiplex PCR amplified TCR CDR3 regions from genomic DNA. Extracted genomic DNA from each cell subset was spread evenly across all wells of several immunoSEQ 96-well plates, with each plate serving as a replicate. Each replicate PCR for sorted subsets received around 200 ng genomic DNA, equal to roughly 33,000 T cell genomes. Purified libraries were quantified with a Qubit 3.0 fluorometer, sized on a Bioanalyzer 2100, and re-quantified with the KAPA Library Quantification kit. A separate single-read 150-cycle Illumina NextSeq 550 flow cell was used to sequence each immunoSEQ 96-well plate. As for the original processing: Because only junctional sequences without quality scores were contained in the immunoSEQ output, filtering matching that applied to full-length reads could not be performed. Sequences were annotated with PyIR, a Python wrapper for IgBLAST v1.9, and V/J genes and CDR3 were assigned using IMGT germline references. Any read was removed if the V/J assignment was weak (E-value above 1e-6), the CDR3 was missing, or the read contained stop codons, out-of-frame junctions, or ambiguous translated residues. A V3J clonotype was defined by an identical inferred V gene, J gene, and CDR3 amino acid sequence. Percentage overlap between repertoires was computed as shared unique clonotypes divided by the size of the smaller repertoire. Three approaches were used to assess repertoire richness: RTK rarefaction, the Chao1 estimator, and Recon v2.1 estimates of unobserved clonotypes. Generation probabilities for all TCRbeta clonotypes obtained by the gDNA method from several donors were computed using OLGA. The table comes from immuneACCESS by way of TCRdb, which keeps in-frame sequences with V and J called. Part of the clones is missing from these tables; in studies checked, under half for an unresolved V gene and the rest for unknown reasons. The V and J calls and clone size were taken over from that table, and D and trimming were inferred from the DNA. The table for this sample lists a few million clones; just over 90% of them were counted only once. The ten largest make up about 0.39% of the sample.

The chain employs TRBV7-9 and TRBJ2-2, with TRBD2 identical over 12 junction bases. The receptor's source is a young man in good health. Some clones in this sample may be carry-over from other donors' samples. Sequencing input: naive CD4+ T cells from PBMCs. The intended sense of this specimen's cell subset or site label: CD45RA+ positively selected. The DNA sequence is as follows: TGTGCCAGCAGCTTACCGACTAGCGGGAGCCGGGTGTTTTTT. This yields the protein CASSLPTSGSRVFF.